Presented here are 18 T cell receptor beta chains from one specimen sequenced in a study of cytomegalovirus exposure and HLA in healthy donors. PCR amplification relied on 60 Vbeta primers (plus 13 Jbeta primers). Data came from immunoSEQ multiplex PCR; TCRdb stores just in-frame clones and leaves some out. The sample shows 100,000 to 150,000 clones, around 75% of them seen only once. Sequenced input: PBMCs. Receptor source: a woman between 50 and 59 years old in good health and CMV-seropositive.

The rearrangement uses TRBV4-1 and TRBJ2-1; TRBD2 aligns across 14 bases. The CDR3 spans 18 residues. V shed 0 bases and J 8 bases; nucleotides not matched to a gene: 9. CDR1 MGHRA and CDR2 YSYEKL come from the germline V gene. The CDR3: CASSQEERLAGGLHEQFF. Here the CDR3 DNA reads TGCGCCAGCAGCCAAGAGGAAAGACTAGCGGGGGGGCTTCATGAGCAGTTCTTC.

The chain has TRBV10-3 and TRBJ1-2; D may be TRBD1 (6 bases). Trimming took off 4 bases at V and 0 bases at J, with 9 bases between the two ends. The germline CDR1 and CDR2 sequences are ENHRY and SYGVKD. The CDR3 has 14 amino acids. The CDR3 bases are TGTGCCATCAGTGGACAGGCAGCTAACTATGGCTACACCTTC. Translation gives CAISGQAANYGYTF.

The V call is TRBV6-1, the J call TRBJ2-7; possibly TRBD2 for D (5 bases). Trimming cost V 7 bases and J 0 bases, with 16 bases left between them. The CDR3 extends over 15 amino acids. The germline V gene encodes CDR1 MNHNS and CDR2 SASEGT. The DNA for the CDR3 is TGTGCCAGCACCCGGGGTTCCCGAGGCTCCTACGAGCAGTACTTC. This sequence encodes CASTRGSRGSYEQYF.

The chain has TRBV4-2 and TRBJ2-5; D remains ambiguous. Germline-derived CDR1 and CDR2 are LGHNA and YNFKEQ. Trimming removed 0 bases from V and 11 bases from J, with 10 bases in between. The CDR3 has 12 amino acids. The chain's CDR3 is CASSQDRMEQYF. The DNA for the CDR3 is TGTGCCAGCAGCCAAGACCGTATGGAGCAGTACTTC.

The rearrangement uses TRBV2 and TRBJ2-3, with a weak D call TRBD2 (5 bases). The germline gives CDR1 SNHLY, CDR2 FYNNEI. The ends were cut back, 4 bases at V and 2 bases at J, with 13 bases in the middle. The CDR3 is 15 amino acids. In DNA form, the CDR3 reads TGTGCCAGCAGTGCGGCGCGGGTAACCACAGATACGCAGTATTTT. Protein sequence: CASSAARVTTDTQYF. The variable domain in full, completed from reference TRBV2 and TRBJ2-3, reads EPEVTQTPSHQVTQMGQEVILRCVPISNHLYFYWYRQILGQKVEFLVSFYNNEISEKSEIFDDQFSVERPDGSNFTLKIRSTKLEDSAMYFCASSAARVTTDTQYFGPGTRLTVL.

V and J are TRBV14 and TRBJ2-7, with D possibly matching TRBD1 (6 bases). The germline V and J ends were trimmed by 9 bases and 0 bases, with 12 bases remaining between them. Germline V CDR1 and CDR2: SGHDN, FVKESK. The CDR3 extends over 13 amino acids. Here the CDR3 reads CARGDTHSYEQYF. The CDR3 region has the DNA TGTGCCAGGGGGGACACCCACTCCTACGAGCAGTACTTC. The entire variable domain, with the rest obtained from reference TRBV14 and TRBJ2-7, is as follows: EAGVTQFPSHSVIEKGQTVTLRCDPISGHDNLYWYRRVMGKEIKFLLHFVKESKQDESGMPNNRFLAERTGGTYSTLKVQPAELEDSGVYFCARGDTHSYEQYFGPGTRLTVT.

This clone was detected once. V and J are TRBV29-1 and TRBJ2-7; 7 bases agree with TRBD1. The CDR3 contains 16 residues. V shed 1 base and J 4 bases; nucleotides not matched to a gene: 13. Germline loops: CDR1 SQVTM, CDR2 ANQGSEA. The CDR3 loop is CSVEAPDGTESYEQYF. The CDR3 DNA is TGCAGCGTTGAAGCCCCGGACGGGACAGAATCTTACGAGCAGTACTTC.

In DNA, the CDR3 is TGCAGTGCGCCACAGGGGGATACGCAGTATTTT. This translates into CSAPQGDTQYF. The chain carries TRBV20-1 and TRBJ2-3; TRBD1 matches at 7 bases. Per germline, CDR1 DFQATT and CDR2 SNEGSKA (reference sequence). The CDR3 has 11 amino acids. The junction had 3 bases not matched to a gene; V was cut back by 6 bases and J by 6 bases.

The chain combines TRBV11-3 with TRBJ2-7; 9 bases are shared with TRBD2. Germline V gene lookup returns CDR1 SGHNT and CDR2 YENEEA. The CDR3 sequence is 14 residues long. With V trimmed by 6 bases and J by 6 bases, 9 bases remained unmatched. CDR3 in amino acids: CASSSRGGLGEQYF. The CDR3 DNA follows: TGTGCCAGCAGTTCGCGGGGGGGCCTAGGCGAGCAGTACTTC.

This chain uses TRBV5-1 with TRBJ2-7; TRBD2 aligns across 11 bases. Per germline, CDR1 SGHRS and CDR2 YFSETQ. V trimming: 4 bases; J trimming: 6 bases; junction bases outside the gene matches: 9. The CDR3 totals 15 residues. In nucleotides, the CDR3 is TGCGCCAGCAGCGACCAACTAGCGGGAGCTCGCGAGCAGTACTTC. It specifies CASSDQLAGAREQYF.

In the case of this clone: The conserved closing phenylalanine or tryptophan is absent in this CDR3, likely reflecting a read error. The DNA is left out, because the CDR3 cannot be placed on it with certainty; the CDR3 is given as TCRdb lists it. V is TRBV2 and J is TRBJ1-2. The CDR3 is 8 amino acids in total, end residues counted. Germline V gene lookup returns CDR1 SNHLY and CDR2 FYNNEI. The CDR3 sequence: CASSELIA.

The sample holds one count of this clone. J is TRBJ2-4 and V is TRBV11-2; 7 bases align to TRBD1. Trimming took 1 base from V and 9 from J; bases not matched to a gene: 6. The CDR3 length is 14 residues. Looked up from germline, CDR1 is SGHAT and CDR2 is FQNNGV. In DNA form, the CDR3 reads TGTGCCAGCAGCTTAGGGCTGACAGGGAGCATTCAGTACTTC. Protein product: CASSLGLTGSIQYF.

CDR3 sequence reads: CASSLDKTPGDEQFF. The DNA of the CDR3 is TGTGCCAGCAGCTTAGATAAGACGCCCGGGGATGAGCAGTTCTTC. The chain employs TRBV7-6 and TRBJ2-1; TRBD2 is a possible D gene (5 bases). V was trimmed by 1 base and J by 8 bases, leaving 15 bases between them. Germline lookup yields CDR1 SGHVS and CDR2 FNYEAQ. CDR3 size: 15 residues.

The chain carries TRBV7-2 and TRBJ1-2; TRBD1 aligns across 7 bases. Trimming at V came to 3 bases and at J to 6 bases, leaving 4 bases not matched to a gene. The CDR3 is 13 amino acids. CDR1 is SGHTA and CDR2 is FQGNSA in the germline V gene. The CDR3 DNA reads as TGTGCCAGCAGCTTGGGACAGTTTAATGGCTACACCTTC. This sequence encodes CASSLGQFNGYTF. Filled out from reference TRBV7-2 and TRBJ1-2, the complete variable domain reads GAGVSQSPSNKVTEKGKDVELRCDPISGHTALYWYRQSLGQGLEFLIYFQGNSAPDKSGLPSDRFSAERTGGSVSTLTIQRTQQEDSAVYLCASSLGQFNGYTFGSGTRLTVV.

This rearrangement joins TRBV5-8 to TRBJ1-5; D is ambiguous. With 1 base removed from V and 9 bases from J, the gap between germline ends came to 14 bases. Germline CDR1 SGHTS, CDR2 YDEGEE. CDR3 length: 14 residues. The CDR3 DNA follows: TGTGCCAGCAGCTTGTGGGCAGGCCCAGGGCCCCAGCATTTT. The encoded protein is CASSLWAGPGPQHF.

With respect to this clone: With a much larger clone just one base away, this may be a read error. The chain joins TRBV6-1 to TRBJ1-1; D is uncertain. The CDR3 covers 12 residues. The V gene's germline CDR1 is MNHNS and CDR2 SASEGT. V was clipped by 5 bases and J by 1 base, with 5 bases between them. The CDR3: CASSPGNTEAFF. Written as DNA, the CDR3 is TGTGCCAGCAGTCCCGGGAACACTGAAGCTTTCTTT.

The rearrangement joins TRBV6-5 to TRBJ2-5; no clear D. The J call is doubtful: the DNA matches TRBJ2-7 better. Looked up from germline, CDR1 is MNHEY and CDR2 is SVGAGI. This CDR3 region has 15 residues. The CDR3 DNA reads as TGTGCCAGCAGCCCAAACCGTACCCCCACCTACGAGCAGTACTTC. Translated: CASSPNRTPTYEQYF.

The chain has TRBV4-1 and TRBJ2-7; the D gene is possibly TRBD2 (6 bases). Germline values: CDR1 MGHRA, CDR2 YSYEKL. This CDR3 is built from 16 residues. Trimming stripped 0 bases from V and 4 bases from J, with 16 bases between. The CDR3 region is CASSQDLASRRYEQYF. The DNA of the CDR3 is TGCGCCAGCAGCCAAGATCTAGCGTCAAGGAGGTACGAGCAGTACTTC.